This entry lists 20 T cell receptor beta chains sequenced from one sample in a study of cytomegalovirus exposure and HLA in healthy donors. TCRdb keeps only in-frame clones here, not all; method: immunoSEQ multiplex PCR. The table has 130,000 to 150,000 clones, approximately 90% seen once. Sequencing used PBMCs. The receptors derive from a woman aged 30 to 39 in good health and CMV-seropositive.

This sequence joins TRBV5-1 and TRBJ2-7; 11 positions match TRBD2. V dropped 4 bases and J dropped 9; count of bases not matched to a gene: 9. The CDR3 length is 14 residues. CDR1 and CDR2 from the germline V gene are SGHRS and YFSETQ. The CDR3 nucleotides are TGCGCCAGCAGCCCTCTAGGGACTAGCGGTATGCAGTACTTC. It is translated as CASSPLGTSGMQYF.

The chain links TRBV28 to TRBJ1-2; D is perhaps TRBD1 (6 bases). This CDR3 has 15 residues. Deletions cut 1 base from V and 3 bases from J, with 12 bases between. Germline-derived CDR1 and CDR2 are MDHEN and SYDVKM. CDR3 bases: TGTGCCAGCAGTTTATCCCCGGGGGGCCACTATGGCTACACCTTC. The encoded protein is CASSLSPGGHYGYTF.

The rearrangement joins TRBV6-5 to TRBJ2-7, with 9 bases matching TRBD2. The CDR3 is 14 residues long. V shed 5 bases, J shed 7 bases, and the junction held 9 bases outside the gene matches. Germline CDR1 is MNHEY and CDR2 is SVGAGI. CDR3 amino acids: CASSSIAGGREQYF. As DNA, the CDR3 is TGTGCCAGCAGTAGTATTGCGGGGGGGCGAGAGCAGTACTTC.

This clone has at least ten counts. V is TRBV5-1 and J is TRBJ1-2; D uncertain. Trimming stripped 5 bases from V and 8 bases from J, with 10 bases between. Germline V gives CDR1 SGHRS, CDR2 YFSETQ. This CDR3 region has 11 residues. CDR3 sequence (DNA): TGCGCCAGCAGACTGGAGGGCGGCTACACCTTC. This encodes CASRLEGGYTF.

The gene calls are TRBV5-1 and TRBJ2-3, with D unresolved. V lost 5 bases, J lost 2 bases, and 9 bases lay in between. The CDR3 runs to 13 residues. Germline V gene sequence: CDR1 SGHRS, CDR2 YFSETQ. CDR3 region: CASRRINTDTQYF. The CDR3 region has the DNA TGCGCCAGCAGGCGGATAAACACAGATACGCAGTATTTT. The variable domain in full, with the rest retrieved from reference TRBV5-1 and TRBJ2-3, is KAGVTQTPRYLIKTRGQQVTLSCSPISGHRSVSWYQQTPGQGLQFLFEYFSETQRNKGNFPGRFSGRQFSNSRSEMNVSTLELGDSALYLCASRRINTDTQYFGPGTRLTVL.

The chain carries TRBV5-1 and TRBJ2-2; D ambiguous. The CDR3 length is 13 residues. The germline V gene encodes CDR1 SGHRS and CDR2 YFSETQ. Trimming pared 3 bases from V and 4 bases from J, leaving 7 bases between. DNA of the CDR3: TGCGCCAGCAGCTACGACTTCACCGGGGAGCTGTTTTTT. Encoded protein: CASSYDFTGELFF.

The gene calls are TRBV4-2 and TRBJ1-2, with 9 bases aligning to TRBD1. Germline loops: CDR1 LGHNA, CDR2 YNFKEQ. After removal of 0 bases from V and 5 bases from J, the junction contained 10 bases not matched to a gene. The CDR3 is made up of 17 amino acids. DNA of the CDR3: TGTGCCAGCAGCCAAGATTCGTTAGACAGGGGGAGGTATGGCTACACCTTC. This codes for CASSQDSLDRGRYGYTF.

J is TRBJ2-7 and V is TRBV13; possible D gene TRBD2, 5 bases. CDR1 and CDR2 from the germline V gene are PRHDT and FYEKMQ (reference sequence). The CDR3 totals 16 residues. Trimming stripped 4 bases from V and 0 bases from J, with 16 bases between. CDR3 residues: CASSYAGGQISYEQYF. Here the CDR3 DNA reads TGTGCCAGCAGCTACGCAGGCGGGCAGATCTCCTACGAGCAGTACTTC.

The CDR3 is CASSQDQRENNEQFF. DNA of the CDR3: TGCGCCAGCAGCCAAGACCAGCGGGAGAATAATGAGCAGTTCTTC. The chain has TRBV4-1 and TRBJ2-1; 8 bases are shared with TRBD2. The germline gives CDR1 MGHRA, CDR2 YSYEKL. After removal of 0 bases from V and 7 bases from J, the junction contained 5 bases not matched to a gene. The CDR3 consists of 15 residues.

The CDR3 DNA reads TGCGCCAGCAGCTCCGGACTGAATCCCGGGGAGCTGTTTTTT. This sequence encodes CASSSGLNPGELFF. The chain employs TRBV5-1 and TRBJ2-2, with a weak D call TRBD2 (5 bases). CDR1 and CDR2 from the germline V gene are SGHRS and YFSETQ. V lost 3 bases and J 6 bases, leaving 12 bases between the germline ends. The length of the CDR3 is 14 residues.

Concerning this clone: Germline is not matched at one junction end, which may reflect a read error. V and J are TRBV2 and TRBJ2-1, with 8 bases aligning to TRBD2. CDR1 and CDR2 from the germline V gene are SNHLY and FYNNEI. The CDR3 contains 12 residues. The CDR3 reads CASSKAGDEQFF. CDR3 nucleotides: TGTGCCAGCAGTAAAGCGGGAGATGAGCAGTTCTTC.

The chain recombines TRBV7-3 with TRBJ2-1; 7 nucleotides match TRBD2. The V gene end was trimmed by 2 bases and the J gene end by 7 bases; junction bases not matched to a gene: 8. Looked up from germline, CDR1 is SGHTA and CDR2 is FQGTGA. CDR3 size: 15 residues. The CDR3 here is CASSLSGRAGNEQFF. The DNA of the CDR3 is TGTGCCAGCAGCTTATCAGGGAGGGCGGGTAATGAGCAGTTCTTC.

The chain links TRBV11-2 to TRBJ2-7; no reliable D call. The germline gives CDR1 SGHAT, CDR2 FQNNGV. The CDR3 is 15 residues long. V was cut by 5 bases and J by 3 bases, with 17 bases left in between. For the CDR3, the DNA is TGTGCCAGCAGCAGTGTGCCGCTTGGCAGCTACGAGCAGTACTTC. The encoded protein is CASSSVPLGSYEQYF.

The CDR3 nucleotides are TGTGCCAGCAGCTTAGGCCCGGCTAGCGTGGAGACCCAGTACTTC. Translated, it gives CASSLGPASVETQYF. The chain links TRBV13 to TRBJ2-5; TRBD2 is a possible D gene (6 bases). Germline lookup yields CDR1 PRHDT and CDR2 FYEKMQ (reference sequence). This CDR3 has 15 residues. Trimming shortened V by 0 bases and J by 5 bases, and 13 bases separated the two germline ends.

This chain joins TRBV14 and TRBJ2-1; 10 bases fit TRBD1. J gave up 9 bases and V 4 bases, and 15 bases lay outside the gene matches. This CDR3 has 17 residues. Germline V gene lookup returns CDR1 SGHDN and CDR2 FVKESK. CDR3 coding DNA: TGTGCCAGCAGCCGAATCCGGGGGACAGGGGTTGGCGGTGAGCAGTTCTTC. It encodes CASSRIRGTGVGGEQFF. Full variable domain (remainder filled in from reference TRBV14 and TRBJ2-1): EAGVTQFPSHSVIEKGQTVTLRCDPISGHDNLYWYRRVMGKEIKFLLHFVKESKQDESGMPNNRFLAERTGGTYSTLKVQPAELEDSGVYFCASSRIRGTGVGGEQFFGPGTRLTVL.

The chain joins TRBV9 to TRBJ2-5; TRBD1 aligns across 7 bases. The CDR3 has 14 amino acids. The V segment lost 3 bases and the J segment 4 bases; nucleotides outside the gene matches: 6. Germline CDR1 SGDLS, CDR2 YYNGEE. The CDR3 nucleotides read TGTGCCAGCAGCGATTCAGGGGGTGGAGAGACCCAGTACTTC. Protein: CASSDSGGGETQYF.

This rearrangement joins TRBV5-1 to TRBJ1-5; a possible D gene is TRBD1 (6 bases). The CDR3 covers 17 residues. V lost 0 bases, J lost 0 bases, and 13 bases lay in between. From germline, CDR1 is SGHRS and CDR2 YFSETQ. The CDR3 region is CASSLDGDTASNQPQHF. CDR3 sequence (DNA): TGCGCCAGCAGCTTGGATGGGGACACCGCTAGCAATCAGCCCCAGCATTTT.

This clone was seen just once. This chain links TRBV15 with TRBJ2-7, with 8 bases identical to TRBD1. This CDR3 has 16 amino acids. Germline V gives CDR1 LNHNV, CDR2 YYDKDF (reference sequence). The V and J ends lost 4 bases and 2 bases, in that order; junction bases with no gene match: 10. The CDR3 region is CATSKKRQGWAYEQYF. In DNA form, the CDR3 reads TGTGCCACCAGCAAAAAAAGACAGGGGTGGGCCTACGAGCAGTACTTC.

This rearrangement joins TRBV2 to TRBJ1-1, with no clear D. Germline V gene data show CDR1 as SNHLY and CDR2 as FYNNEI. This CDR3 region has 16 residues. The V gene lost 10 bases and the J gene lost 0 bases, with 21 bases spanning the gap. The CDR3 nucleotides are TGTGCCACTAAAATAGACATGACATTCATGAACACTGAAGCTTTCTTT. This sequence encodes CATKIDMTFMNTEAFF.

V usage is TRBV9 and J usage is TRBJ2-3, with D uncertain. Germline V lookup: CDR1 SGDLS, CDR2 YYNGEE. The CDR3 spans 15 residues. The germline V and J ends were trimmed by 4 bases and 3 bases, with 15 bases remaining between them. CDR3 amino acids: CASSLWPGPTDTQYF. The CDR3 nucleotides are TGTGCCAGCAGCCTCTGGCCAGGCCCAACAGATACGCAGTATTTT.